The 26 T cell receptor beta chains in this list originate from one sample, sequenced in a study of metastatic and nonmetastatic thyroid tumors. All patients were treatment-naive before thyroid surgery. TCRdb used MiXCR to call clones anew from the PCR reads. The sample carries roughly 25,000 clones, around 26% recorded once. Source material: blood. These TCRs come from a male donor with papillary thyroid cancer or a benign thyroid nodule (not recorded which). Some clones in this sample may be carry-over from other donors' samples.

This clone was detected ten times or more. A much larger clone is a single base away; this may be a read error. The chain joins TRBV6-1 to TRBJ1-5; 7 bases map to TRBD1. The CDR3 totals 12 residues. With 7 bases clipped from V and 9 bases from J, the junction kept 6 bases outside the gene matches. The germline gives CDR1 MNHNS, CDR2 SASEGT. The CDR3 protein is CASTQGGRPQHF. In DNA, the CDR3 is TGTGCCAGCACCCAGGGGGGGCGGCCCCAGCATTTT.

The chain has TRBV28 and TRBJ1-1, with unresolved D. V lost 7 bases, J lost 0 bases, and 15 bases lay in between. This CDR3 spans 15 amino acids. Per germline, CDR1 MDHEN and CDR2 SYDVKM. This CDR3 is CASISPGSLNTEAFF. The CDR3 DNA follows: TGTGCCAGCATTTCTCCTGGGAGCTTGAACACTGAAGCTTTCTTT.

This clone was counted between two and nine times. The V and J genes are TRBV28 and TRBJ2-7; D not certain. This CDR3 is 13 amino acids long. From germline, CDR1 is MDHEN and CDR2 SYDVKM. V lost 6 bases to trimming and J lost 6 bases, with 15 bases between them. The DNA for the CDR3 is TGTGCCAGCAGCTCACCCTTACCCCTCGAGCAGTACTTC. The encoded protein is CASSSPLPLEQYF.

This clone came up many times. This sequence joins TRBV12-5 and TRBJ1-1; TRBD1 agrees at 12 bases. The trim removed 6 bases at V and 6 bases at J, leaving 8 bases unmatched. The V gene's germline CDR1 is LGHNT and CDR2 FRNRAP. The CDR3 covers 15 residues. CDR3 DNA: TGTGCTAGTGGCCGACCGGGACAGGGGGCTGCTGAAGCTTTCTTT. Amino acid sequence: CASGRPGQGAAEAFF.

V is TRBV11-2 and J is TRBJ2-3; D gene uncertain. Germline assignment: CDR1 SGHAT and CDR2 FQNNGV. The CDR3 has 17 residues. Trimming left V 3 bases short and J 0 bases short, with 16 bases between. CDR3 region: CASSLGLIGSSTDTQYF. The CDR3 DNA follows: TGTGCCAGCAGCTTGGGTCTTATAGGTTCTAGCACAGATACGCAGTATTTT.

In this sample, this clone turned up a few times. The DNA for the CDR3 is TGTGCCAGCAGCCTTCATCGAGCGGGATTCGCCAATGAGCAGTTCTTC. Protein sequence: CASSLHRAGFANEQFF. V gene TRBV12-3 or TRBV12-4 combines with J gene TRBJ2-1, with TRBD2 matching over 7 bases. The CDR3 covers 16 residues. The V segment lost 6 bases and the J segment 6 bases; nucleotides outside the gene matches: 14.

This clone was detected many times. J is TRBJ2-1 and V is TRBV4-3, with 7 bases fitting TRBD2. CDR3 length: 17 amino acids. Germline CDR1 and CDR2: LGHNA and YSLEER. Trimming removed 5 bases from V and 5 bases from J; junction bases left unmatched: 15. DNA for the CDR3: TGCGCCAGCAGCTCAAGGGGTAGCGGGTCGGTGAACAATGAGCAGTTCTTC. It yields the protein CASSSRGSGSVNNEQFF.

Worth noting for this clone: Relative to the germline gene, one junction end is altered; a read error may explain this. V and J are TRBV7-8 and TRBJ1-6; 7 positions match TRBD1. Germline V CDR1 and CDR2: SGHVS, FQNEAQ. The CDR3 extends over 15 amino acids. CDR3 nucleotides: TGTGTCAGCAGCCCTATGGCAGGGGGTAATTCACCCCTCCACTTT. Protein sequence: CVSSPMAGGNSPLHF.

In DNA, the CDR3 is TGCAGTGCTAGCGGACTAGCGGTTGAATCCTACAATGAGCAGTTCTTC. Protein product: CSASGLAVESYNEQFF. The chain joins TRBV20-1 to TRBJ2-1, with 10 positions matching TRBD2. Trimming removed 3 bases from V and 1 base from J; junction bases left unmatched: 6. The CDR3 is 16 residues long. Germline V gives CDR1 DFQATT, CDR2 SNEGSKA (reference sequence).

This clone was seen once. As DNA, the CDR3 is TGTGCCAGCAGCTTAGACACACCTGAAGCTTTCTTT. It codes for CASSLDTPEAFF. V is TRBV11-2 and J is TRBJ1-1; no firm D call. Germline CDR1 is SGHAT and CDR2 is FQNNGV. The germline V and J ends were trimmed by 0 bases and 6 bases, with 5 bases remaining between them. This CDR3 has 12 residues.

The table lists this clone with a few counts. The V and J genes are TRBV12-3 or TRBV12-4 and TRBJ2-7; D uncertain. The CDR3 sequence is 12 residues long. Trimming left V 6 bases short and J 6 bases short, with 12 bases between. DNA for the CDR3: TGTGCCAGCAGCTCCACGACTCTCGAGCAGTACTTC. Encoded protein: CASSSTTLEQYF.

This chain joins TRBV28 and TRBJ2-1, with D hard to call. Germline CDR1 is MDHEN and CDR2 is SYDVKM. The CDR3 loop spans 14 amino acids. V lost 7 bases and J 0 bases, leaving 10 bases between the germline ends. The CDR3, as DNA: TGTGCCAGCAAGTTTGACCACTCCTACAATGAGCAGTTCTTC. Encoded protein: CASKFDHSYNEQFF.

As to this clone: One junction end disagrees with the germline gene, perhaps due to a read error. The gene calls are TRBV2 and TRBJ2-7; D call uncertain. The CDR3 runs to 11 residues. Germline V gives CDR1 SNHLY, CDR2 FYNNEI. Here the CDR3 reads CASGERSEQYF. The CDR3 region has the DNA TGTGCCAGCGGTGAACGCTCCGAGCAGTACTTT.

This clone showed up many times. This chain uses TRBV30 with TRBJ2-3; D is perhaps TRBD1 (6 bases). V was cut by 5 bases and J by 1 base, with 10 bases left in between. The CDR3 length is 13 residues. The germline CDR1 and CDR2 sequences are GTSNPN and SVGIG (reference sequence). The CDR3 spells CAWSRTGTDTQYF. CDR3 nucleotide sequence: TGTGCCTGGTCGAGGACAGGCACAGATACGCAGTATTTT.

The genes are TRBV5-4 and TRBJ2-6; D ambiguous. With 4 bases removed from V and 0 bases from J, the gap between germline ends came to 11 bases. The CDR3 length is 16 residues. The germline CDR1 and CDR2 sequences are SGHNT and YYREEE (reference sequence). The CDR3 sequence: CASSKSTDSGANVLTF. The CDR3 nucleotides are TGTGCCAGCAGCAAAAGTACAGACTCTGGGGCCAACGTCCTGACTTTC.

This clone was seen ten or more times. In the same sample, other DNA sequences code for this CDR3. The chain combines TRBV18 with TRBJ2-1; TRBD2 aligns across 11 bases. Germline-derived CDR1 and CDR2 are KGHSH and LQKENI. The CDR3 has 14 residues. J lost 6 bases, V lost 4 bases, and 2 bases had no gene match. In DNA form, the CDR3 reads TGTGCCAGCTCACTAGGACTAGCGGGCAATGAGCAGTTCTTC. Translating it yields CASSLGLAGNEQFF.

Regarding this clone: A read error may produce the germline difference seen at one junction end. The V and J genes are TRBV4-1 and TRBJ2-3, with 8 bases lining up with TRBD2. Germline loops: CDR1 MGHRA, CDR2 YSYEKL. The CDR3 loop spans 16 amino acids. CDR3 nucleotide sequence: TGCGCCAGCAGCCACAGGACGGGGGGGTTTACAGATACGCAGTCTTTT. Translating gives CASSHRTGGFTDTQSF.

With regard to this clone: One junction end disagrees with the germline gene, perhaps due to a read error. CDR3 protein: CASIGQGCIEGYTF. The CDR3 nucleotides read TGTGCCAGCATAGGTCAGGGGTGTATCGAAGGCTACACATTC. This chain connects TRBV6-1 to TRBJ1-2, with a tentative D call TRBD1 (6 bases). The V gene's germline CDR1 is MNHNS and CDR2 SASEGT. The CDR3 sequence is 14 residues long.

The CDR3 DNA reads as TGCAGTGCTAGACGTGGGCCCGAGCAGTACTTC. This gives the protein CSARRGPEQYF. V gene TRBV20-1 combines with J gene TRBJ2-7; D not resolved. From germline, CDR1 is DFQATT and CDR2 SNEGSKA (reference sequence). Trimming removed 2 bases at V and 6 bases at J, with 8 bases between. This CDR3 comprises 11 residues.

The table lists this clone with many counts. This sequence joins TRBV5-1 and TRBJ2-3; TRBD2 matches at 9 bases. The CDR3 length is 16 residues. J was trimmed by 0 bases and V by 0 bases; bases with no gene match: 2. CDR1 and CDR2 (germline): SGHRS, YFSETQ. In DNA, the CDR3 is TGCGCCAGCAGCTTGGGACTAGCGGCTAGCACAGATACGCAGTATTTT. It specifies CASSLGLAASTDTQYF.

Notes on this clone: At one of its ends the junction is not consistent with the germline gene, which may arise from a read error. The chain links TRBV3-1 to TRBJ1-2; D ambiguous. The CDR3 is 15 residues long. Per the germline V gene, CDR1 is LGHDT and CDR2 is YNNKEL (reference sequence). The DNA for the CDR3 is TGTGCCAGCAGCCAAACCGGTGGATCGAACTTTGGCTACACCTTC. Residues: CASSQTGGSNFGYTF.

This clone was counted ten times or more. The chain has TRBV7-9 and TRBJ2-3; 11 nucleotides line up with TRBD2. This CDR3 is 16 amino acids long. Trimming cost V 5 bases and J 7 bases; bases outside gene matches: 11. Per germline, CDR1 SEHNR and CDR2 FQNEAQ (reference sequence). DNA of the CDR3: TGTGCCAGCAGCCCTCTACTAGCGGGAGATCAGAATACGCAGTATTTT. This encodes CASSPLLAGDQNTQYF.

This clone was counted many times. The chain recombines TRBV19 with TRBJ2-2, with 8 bases that match TRBD1. Germline lookup yields CDR1 LNHDA and CDR2 SQIVND (reference sequence). The length of the CDR3 is 15 residues. After removal of 5 bases from V and 4 bases from J, the junction contained 6 bases not matched to a gene. The CDR3: CASSLGQGRTGELFF. DNA for the CDR3: TGTGCCAGTAGTCTCGGACAGGGACGCACCGGGGAGCTGTTTTTT.

The sample holds many counts of this clone. V is TRBV12-5 and J is TRBJ2-1; D may match TRBD1 or TRBD2 (5 bases each). Germline V gene sequence: CDR1 LGHNT, CDR2 FRNRAP. The CDR3 runs to 11 residues. The V and J ends lost 2 bases and 12 bases respectively, with 8 bases between them. The CDR3 DNA sequence: TGTGCTAGTGGTTTGATGGGACGGCAGTTCTTC. It specifies CASGLMGRQFF.

This clone has more than one count but fewer than ten. Here the CDR3 reads CATRQGAQISYGYTF. The DNA for the CDR3 is TGTGCCACCAGACAGGGGGCACAAATTTCATATGGCTACACCTTC. This chain uses TRBV19 with TRBJ1-2, with 10 positions matching TRBD1. The CDR3 has 15 residues. V lost 10 bases to trimming and J lost 5 bases; unmatched junction nucleotides: 13. Germline CDR1 and CDR2: LNHDA and SQIVND (reference sequence).

This clone was recorded a few times. V gene TRBV12-3 or TRBV12-4 combines with J gene TRBJ1-4; D unresolved. The CDR3 runs to 14 residues. Trimming shortened V by 3 bases and J by 4 bases, and 9 bases separated the two germline ends. CDR3 DNA sequence: TGTGCCAGCAGTTTTGGCGGAATTAATGAAAAACTGTTTTTT. Amino acid sequence: CASSFGGINEKLFF.